In its sample, the clone carrying this T cell receptor beta chain was seen once. These data are taken from a study of blood T cell repertoires in COVID-19. In the study overall: T cells, B-cell-depleted T cells, or PBMCs supplied cDNA or gDNA.

As handled by the study authors: Estimates of nucleated cell counts were drawn from the amplification of reference gene primers. Generated by immunoSEQ multiplex PCR, the TCRdb table keeps only in-frame clones and is missing some. V, J and clone size were drawn from that table, and D and trimming were deduced from the DNA. The repertoire holds around 310,000 clones, with approximately 90% as singletons. The study recruited people aged about 18 to 89 years across under 25 US areas. Recovered participants had two consecutive negative NP/OP PCR tests, healthcare professional clearance, or symptom resolution. V lost 4 bases and J lost 0, with 12 bases in between. The CDR3 is 15 residues long. Germline V gives CDR1 KGHSY, CDR2 FQNENV.

Sequenced material: PBMCs or T cells enriched from blood (not recorded which). The receptor was isolated from a woman aged 40 to 49 who had recovered from COVID-19. The chain carries TRBV16 and TRBJ1-1; the D gene is possibly TRBD1 (6 bases). Written as DNA, the CDR3 is TGTGCCAGCAGCCCGGCGGGGGCCCTGAACACTGAAGCTTTCTTT. Translation: CASSPAGALNTEAFF.